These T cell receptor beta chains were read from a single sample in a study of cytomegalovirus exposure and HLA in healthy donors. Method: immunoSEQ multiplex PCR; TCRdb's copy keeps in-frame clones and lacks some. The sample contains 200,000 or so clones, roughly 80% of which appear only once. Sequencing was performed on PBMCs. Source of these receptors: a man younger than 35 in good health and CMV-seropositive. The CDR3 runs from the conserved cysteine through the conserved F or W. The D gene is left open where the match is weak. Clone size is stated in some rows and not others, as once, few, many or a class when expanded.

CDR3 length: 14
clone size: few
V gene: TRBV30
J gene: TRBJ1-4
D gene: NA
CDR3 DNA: TGTGCCTGGAGTGTACCCGGGGTAGACGAAAAACTGTTTTTT
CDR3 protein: CAWSVPGVDEKLFF

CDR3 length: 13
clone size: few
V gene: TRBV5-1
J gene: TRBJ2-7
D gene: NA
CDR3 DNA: TGCGCCAGCAGCAGCTTAACAGGGTCCGAGCAGTACTTC
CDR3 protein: CASSSLTGSEQYF

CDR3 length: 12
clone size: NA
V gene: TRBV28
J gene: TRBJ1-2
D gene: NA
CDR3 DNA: TGTGCCAGCACTCCCGGGGGGTGGGGCTACACCTTC
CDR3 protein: CASTPGGWGYTF

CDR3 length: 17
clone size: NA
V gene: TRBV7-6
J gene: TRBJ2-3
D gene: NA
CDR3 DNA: TGTGCCAGCAGCTCCTTAGGTGTGGGAGGCCTCACAGATACGCAGTATTTT
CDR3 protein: CASSSLGVGGLTDTQYF

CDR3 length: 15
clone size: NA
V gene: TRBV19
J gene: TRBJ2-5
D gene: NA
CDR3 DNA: TGTGCCAGTAGTATGGGCAGGGCGACCCAAGAGACCCAGTACTTC
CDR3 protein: CASSMGRATQETQYF

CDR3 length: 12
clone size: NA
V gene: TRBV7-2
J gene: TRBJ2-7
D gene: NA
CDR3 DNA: TGTGCCAGCGCCGTCCGGTCCTACGAGCAGTACTTC
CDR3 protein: CASAVRSYEQYF

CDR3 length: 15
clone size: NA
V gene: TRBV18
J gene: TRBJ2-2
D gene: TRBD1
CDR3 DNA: TGTGCCAGCTCACCGACAGGGGGCATGACCGGGGAGCTGTTTTTT
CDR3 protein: CASSPTGGMTGELFF

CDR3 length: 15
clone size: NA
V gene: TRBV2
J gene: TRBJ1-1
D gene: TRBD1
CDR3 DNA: TGTGCCAGCAGTTACCACCGGGACAGAGATGCTGAAGCTTTCTTT
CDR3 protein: CASSYHRDRDAEAFF

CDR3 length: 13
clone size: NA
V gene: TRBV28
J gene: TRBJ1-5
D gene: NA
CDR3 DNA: TGTGCCAGCAGTTTATTGGCTAATCAGCCCCAGCATTTT
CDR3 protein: CASSLLANQPQHF

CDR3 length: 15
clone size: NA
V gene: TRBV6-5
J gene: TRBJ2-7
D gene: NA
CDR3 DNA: TGTGCCAGCAGCCGCCCTAGCGTCTTAGGCTACGAGCAGTACTTC
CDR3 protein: CASSRPSVLGYEQYF

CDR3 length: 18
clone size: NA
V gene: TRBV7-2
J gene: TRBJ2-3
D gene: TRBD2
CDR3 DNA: TGTGCCAGCAGCCCAAAGGTTGTAGCGGGGTCTAGCACAGATACGCAGTATTTT
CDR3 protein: CASSPKVVAGSSTDTQYF

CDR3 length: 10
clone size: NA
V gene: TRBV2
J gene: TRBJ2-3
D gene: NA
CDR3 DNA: TGTGCCAGCCGAGGAGATACGCAGTATTTT
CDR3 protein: CASRGDTQYF

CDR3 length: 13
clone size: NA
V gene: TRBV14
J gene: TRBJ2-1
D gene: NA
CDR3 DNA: TGTGCCAGCAGCCAACCGCCCGGTAATGAGCAGTTCTTC
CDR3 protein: CASSQPPGNEQFF

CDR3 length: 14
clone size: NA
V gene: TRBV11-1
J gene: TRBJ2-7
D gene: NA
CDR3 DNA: TGTGCCAGCAGCTTATGGCGGGACCACTACGAGCAGTACTTC
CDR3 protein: CASSLWRDHYEQYF

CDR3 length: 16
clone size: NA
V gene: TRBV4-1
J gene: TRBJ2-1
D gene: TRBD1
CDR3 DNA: TGCGCCAGCAGCCAAGACCGGGACAGACTTTACAATGAGCAGTTCTTC
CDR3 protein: CASSQDRDRLYNEQFF

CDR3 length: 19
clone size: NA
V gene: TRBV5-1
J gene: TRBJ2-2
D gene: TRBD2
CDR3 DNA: TGCGCCAGCAGCTTGGGACTAGCGGGAGACCTCGCGAACACCGGGGAGCTGTTTTTT
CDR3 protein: CASSLGLAGDLANTGELFF

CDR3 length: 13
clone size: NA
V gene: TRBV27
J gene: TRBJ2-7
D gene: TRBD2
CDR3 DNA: TGTGCCAGCAGTCACCGGCTAGCGGGGGAGCAGTACTTC
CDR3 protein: CASSHRLAGEQYF

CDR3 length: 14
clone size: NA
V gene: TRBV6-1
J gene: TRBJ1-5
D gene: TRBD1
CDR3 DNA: TGTGCCAGCAGTGGGGGGGACAGTTTTCAGCCCCAGCATTTT
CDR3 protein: CASSGGDSFQPQHF

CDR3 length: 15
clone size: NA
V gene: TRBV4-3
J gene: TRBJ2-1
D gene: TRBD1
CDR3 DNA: TGCGCCAGCAGCCAGACCGGGACAGGGGGCAATGAGCAGTTCTTC
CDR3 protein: CASSQTGTGGNEQFF

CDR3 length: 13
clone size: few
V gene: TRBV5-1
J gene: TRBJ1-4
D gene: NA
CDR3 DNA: TGCGCCAGCAGCTTGGGACATAATGAAAAACTGTTTTTT
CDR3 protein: CASSLGHNEKLFF

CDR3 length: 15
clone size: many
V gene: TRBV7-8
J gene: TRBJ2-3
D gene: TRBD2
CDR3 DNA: TGTGCCAGCGCGCCCGGGACTAGCCCCACAGATACGCAGTATTTT
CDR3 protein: CASAPGTSPTDTQYF

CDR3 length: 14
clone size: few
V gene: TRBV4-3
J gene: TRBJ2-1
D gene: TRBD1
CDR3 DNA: TGCGCCAGCAGCCAAGAGGGCAGGGGGAATGAGCAGTTCTTC
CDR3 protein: CASSQEGRGNEQFF

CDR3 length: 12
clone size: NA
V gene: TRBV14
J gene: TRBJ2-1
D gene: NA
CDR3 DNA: TGTGCCAGCAGCCTGCCTAGTAATGAGCAGTTCTTC
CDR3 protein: CASSLPSNEQFF

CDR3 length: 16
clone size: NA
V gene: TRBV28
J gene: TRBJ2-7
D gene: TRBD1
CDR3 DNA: TGTGCCAGCAGTTCTCTCCGGGACAGGGGGCGGTACGAGCAGTACTTC
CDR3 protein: CASSSLRDRGRYEQYF

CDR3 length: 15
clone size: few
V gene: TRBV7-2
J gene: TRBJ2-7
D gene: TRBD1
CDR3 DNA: TGTGCCAGCAGCTGGGGACAGGCACCCCCCTACGAGCAGTACTTC
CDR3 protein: CASSWGQAPPYEQYF

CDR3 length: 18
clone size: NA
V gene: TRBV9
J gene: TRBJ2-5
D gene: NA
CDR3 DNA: TGTGCCAGCAGCGTAGGTTTAGGCGGGATGGGTAATGAAGAGACCCAGTACTTC
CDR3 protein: CASSVGLGGMGNEETQYF

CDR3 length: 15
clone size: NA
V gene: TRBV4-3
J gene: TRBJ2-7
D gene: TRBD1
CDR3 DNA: TGCGCCAGCAGCCACGGGACAGGGGGGTCCTACGAGCAGTACTTC
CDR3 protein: CASSHGTGGSYEQYF

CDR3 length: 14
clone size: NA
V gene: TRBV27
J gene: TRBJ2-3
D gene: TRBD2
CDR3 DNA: TGTGCCAGCAGCGACCGAACGGGACTAGCGGGAGTTCGGTTT
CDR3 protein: CASSDRTGLAGVRF

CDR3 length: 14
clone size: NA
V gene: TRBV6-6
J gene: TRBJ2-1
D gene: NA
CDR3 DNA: TGTGCCAGCAGTTATGAGCCCCCTGGCAATGAGCAGTTCTTC
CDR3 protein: CASSYEPPGNEQFF

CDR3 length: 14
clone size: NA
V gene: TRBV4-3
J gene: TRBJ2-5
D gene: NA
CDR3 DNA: TGCGCCAGCAGCCCCAAGTCAGGACAAGAGACCCAGTACTTC
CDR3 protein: CASSPKSGQETQYF

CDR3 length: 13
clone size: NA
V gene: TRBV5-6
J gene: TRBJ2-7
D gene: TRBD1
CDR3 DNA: TGTGCCAGCAGCTCGGACAGGGCGGGCGAGCAGTACTTC
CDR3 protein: CASSSDRAGEQYF

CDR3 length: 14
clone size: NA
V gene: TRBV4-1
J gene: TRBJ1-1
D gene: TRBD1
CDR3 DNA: TGCGCCAGCAGCCGGGGAACAGGGGAAACTGAAGCTTTCTTT
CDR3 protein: CASSRGTGETEAFF

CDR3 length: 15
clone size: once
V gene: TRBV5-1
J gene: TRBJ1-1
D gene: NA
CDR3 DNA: TGCGCCAGCAGCTCCCTTCAGACCGGGGGCACTGAAGCTTTCTTT
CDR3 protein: CASSSLQTGGTEAFF

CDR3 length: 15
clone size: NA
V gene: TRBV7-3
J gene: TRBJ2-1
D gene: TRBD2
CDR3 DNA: TGTGCCAGCAGCGCCGGGACTAGGGGTGGCAATGAGCAGTTCTTC
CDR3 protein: CASSAGTRGGNEQFF

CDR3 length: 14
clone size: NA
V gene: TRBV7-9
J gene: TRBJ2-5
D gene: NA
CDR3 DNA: TGTGCCAGCAGCTTAGCCCGGGGGCAAGAGACCCAGTACTTC
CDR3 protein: CASSLARGQETQYF

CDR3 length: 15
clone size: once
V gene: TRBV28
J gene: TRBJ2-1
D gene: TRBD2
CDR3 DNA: TGTGCCAGCAGCCTTACTAGCGCGTCCTACAATGAGCAGTTCTTC
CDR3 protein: CASSLTSASYNEQFF

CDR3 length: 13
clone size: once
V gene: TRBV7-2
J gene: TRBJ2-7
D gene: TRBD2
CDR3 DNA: TGTGCCAGCAGGCTAGCGGGGGGCGACGAGCAGTACTTC
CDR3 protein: CASRLAGGDEQYF

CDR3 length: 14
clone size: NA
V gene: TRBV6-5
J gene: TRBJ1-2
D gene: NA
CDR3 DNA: TGTGCCAGCAGACGCGGGACGGGGAGCTATGGCTACACCTTC
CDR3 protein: CASRRGTGSYGYTF

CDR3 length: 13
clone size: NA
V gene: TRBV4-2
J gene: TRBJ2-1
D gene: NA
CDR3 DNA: TGTGCCAGCAGCCAGGGGGGTGGGAATGAGCAGTTCTTC
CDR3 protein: CASSQGGGNEQFF

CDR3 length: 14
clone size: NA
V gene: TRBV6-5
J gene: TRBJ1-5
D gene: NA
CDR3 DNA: TGTGCCAGCACCAACCCGGGAATTAATCAGCCCCAGCATTTT
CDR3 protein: CASTNPGINQPQHF

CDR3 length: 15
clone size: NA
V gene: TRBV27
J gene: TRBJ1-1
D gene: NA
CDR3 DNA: TGTGCCAGCAGTTTAGGGGCGGGGGTTGGCACTGAAGCTTTCTTT
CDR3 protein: CASSLGAGVGTEAFF

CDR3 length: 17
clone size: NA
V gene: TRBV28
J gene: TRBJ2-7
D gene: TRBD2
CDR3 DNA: TGTGCCAGCAGTTCACACCAGGGACTAGCGGAGGGGAACGAGCAGTACTTC
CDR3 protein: CASSSHQGLAEGNEQYF

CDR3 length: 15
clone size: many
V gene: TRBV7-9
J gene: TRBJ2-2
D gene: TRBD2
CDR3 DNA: TGTGCCAGCAGCCAACTAGCGGGAGGGCCCGGGGAGCTGTTTTTT
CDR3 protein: CASSQLAGGPGELFF

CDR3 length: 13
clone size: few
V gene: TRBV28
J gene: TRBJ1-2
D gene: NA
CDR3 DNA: TGTGCCAGCAGTTTACTGTCTGGCGGGGGCTACACCTTC
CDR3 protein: CASSLLSGGGYTF

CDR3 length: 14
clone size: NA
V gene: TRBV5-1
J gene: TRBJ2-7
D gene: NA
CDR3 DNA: TGCGCCAGCAGCTCCCACAGGAATACCTACGAGCAGTACTTC
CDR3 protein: CASSSHRNTYEQYF